This T cell receptor beta chain was captured in a study of early T cells in non-severe SARS-CoV-2 infection. Study-level information: Bulk RNA taken from unsorted whole blood was sequenced, leaving chains unpaired.

This clonotype was seen repeatedly, ten times or more. Germline CDR1 MNHNS, CDR2 SASEGT. The ends lost 7 bases at V and 4 bases at J; junction bases unmatched: 19. The CDR3 extends over 18 amino acids. Each cDNA molecule carried a unique molecular identifier. TCRdb analysed the 5' RACE reads with MiXCR anew, one entry per CDR3 protein. The data show over 90,000 distinct CDR3 sequences, more than 10% seen once. The clonotype originates from an adult who was a healthcare worker with PCR-confirmed SARS-CoV-2 infection or an uninfected control (not recorded which). Sequencing used whole blood, obtained at baseline. V is TRBV6-1 and J is TRBJ1-2; the match to TRBD1 covers 9 bases. The CDR3 reads CASTDPPRTGQGRYGYTF. The DNA for the CDR3 is TGTGCCAGCACCGATCCGCCGAGAACAGGACAGGGGCGCTATGGCTACACCTTC.